This record concerns one T cell receptor beta chain sequence. Sorting used thawed, overnight-rested PBMC stained with anti-CD3, a viability dye and GMM-loaded CD1B tetramer. CD1B tetramers were loaded with Rhodococcus equi-derived C32 glucose monomycolate. The table came from immunoSEQ multiplex PCR; TCRdb's copy has only in-frame clones and leaves some out. The sample has about 59,000 clones; around 86% are singletons. This sample is drawn from a study of T cells in tuberculosis. Overall study findings and caveats: Low-affinity CD1B-GMM tetramer-binding T cells may have been missed.

This clonotype originated in an adult woman with latent tuberculosis. The specimen was CD1b-GMM tetramer-negative cells sorted from PBMCs.

CDR3: CASHPGRGAYNEQFF. In DNA, the CDR3 is TGTGCCAGCCACCCTGGGAGGGGCGCCTACAATGAGCAGTTCTTC. V gene TRBV7-9 combines with J gene TRBJ2-1, with 7 bases identical to TRBD2. The CDR3 spans 15 residues. The trim removed 8 bases at V and 2 bases at J, leaving 9 bases unmatched. The germline gives CDR1 SEHNR, CDR2 FQNEAQ (reference sequence). The full variable domain, with the rest looked up from reference TRBV7-9 and TRBJ2-1, is DTGVSQNPRHKITKRGQNVTFRCDPISEHNRLYWYRQTLGQGPEFLTYFQNEAQLEKSRLLSDRFSAERPKGSFSTLEIQRTEQGDSAMYLCASHPGRGAYNEQFFGPGTRLTVL.